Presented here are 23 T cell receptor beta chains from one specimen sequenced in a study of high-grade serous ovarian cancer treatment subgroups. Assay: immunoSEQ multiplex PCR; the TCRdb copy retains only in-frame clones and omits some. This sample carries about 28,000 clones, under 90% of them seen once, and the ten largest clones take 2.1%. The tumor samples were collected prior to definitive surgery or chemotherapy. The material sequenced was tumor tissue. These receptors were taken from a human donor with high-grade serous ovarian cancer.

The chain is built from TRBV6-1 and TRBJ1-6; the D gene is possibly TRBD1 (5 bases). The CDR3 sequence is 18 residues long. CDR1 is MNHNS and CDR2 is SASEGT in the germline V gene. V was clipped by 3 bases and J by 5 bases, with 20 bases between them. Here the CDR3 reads CASSDDLSGFADNSPLHF. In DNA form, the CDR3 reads TGTGCCAGCAGTGATGATTTGTCAGGGTTTGCGGATAATTCACCCCTCCACTTT.

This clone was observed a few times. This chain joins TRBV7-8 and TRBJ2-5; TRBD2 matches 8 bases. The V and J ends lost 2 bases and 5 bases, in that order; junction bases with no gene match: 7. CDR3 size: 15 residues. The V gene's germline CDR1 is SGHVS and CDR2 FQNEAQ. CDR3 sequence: CASSLKGSGKETQYF. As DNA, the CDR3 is TGTGCCAGCAGCTTAAAGGGTAGCGGGAAGGAGACCCAGTACTTC.

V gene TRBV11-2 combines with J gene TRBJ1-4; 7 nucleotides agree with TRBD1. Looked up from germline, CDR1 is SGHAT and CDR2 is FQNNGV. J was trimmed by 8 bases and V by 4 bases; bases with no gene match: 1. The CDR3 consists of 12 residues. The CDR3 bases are TGTGCCAGCAGCTGGGGACAGGAAAAACTGTTTTTT. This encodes CASSWGQEKLFF.

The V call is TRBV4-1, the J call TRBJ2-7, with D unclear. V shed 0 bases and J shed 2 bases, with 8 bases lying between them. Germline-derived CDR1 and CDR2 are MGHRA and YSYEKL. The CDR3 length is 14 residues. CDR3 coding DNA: TGCGCCAGCAGCCAAGATACCGTAACCTACGAGCAGTACTTC. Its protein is CASSQDTVTYEQYF.

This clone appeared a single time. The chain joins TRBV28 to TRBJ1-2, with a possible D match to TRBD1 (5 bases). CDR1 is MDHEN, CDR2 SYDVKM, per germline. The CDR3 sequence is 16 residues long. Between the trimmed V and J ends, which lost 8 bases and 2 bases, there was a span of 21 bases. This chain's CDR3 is CASGMSVGAPNYGYTF. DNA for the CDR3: TGTGCCAGCGGAATGAGTGTAGGGGCACCAAACTATGGCTACACCTTC.

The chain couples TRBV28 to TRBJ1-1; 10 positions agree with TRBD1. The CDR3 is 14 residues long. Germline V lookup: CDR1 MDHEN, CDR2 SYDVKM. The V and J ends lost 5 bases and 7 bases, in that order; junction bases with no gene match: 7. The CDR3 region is CASSARQGASEAFF. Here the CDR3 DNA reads TGTGCCAGCAGTGCGCGACAGGGGGCAAGTGAAGCTTTCTTT.

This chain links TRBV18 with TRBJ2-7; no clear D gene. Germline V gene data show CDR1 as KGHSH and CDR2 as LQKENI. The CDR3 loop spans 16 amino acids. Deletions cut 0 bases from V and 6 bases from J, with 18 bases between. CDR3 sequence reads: CASSPPMTVGLGEQYF. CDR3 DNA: TGTGCCAGCTCACCACCGATGACGGTGGGTCTGGGCGAGCAGTACTTC.

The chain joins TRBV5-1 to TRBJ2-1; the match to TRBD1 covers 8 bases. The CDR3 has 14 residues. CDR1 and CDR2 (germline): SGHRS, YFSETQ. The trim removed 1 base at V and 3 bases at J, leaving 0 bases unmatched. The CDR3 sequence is CASSLTGGYNEQFF. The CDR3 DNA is TGCGCCAGCAGCTTGACAGGGGGCTACAATGAGCAGTTCTTC. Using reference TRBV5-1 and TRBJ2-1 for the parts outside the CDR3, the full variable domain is KAGVTQTPRYLIKTRGQQVTLSCSPISGHRSVSWYQQTPGQGLQFLFEYFSETQRNKGNFPGRFSGRQFSNSRSEMNVSTLELGDSALYLCASSLTGGYNEQFFGPGTRLTVL.

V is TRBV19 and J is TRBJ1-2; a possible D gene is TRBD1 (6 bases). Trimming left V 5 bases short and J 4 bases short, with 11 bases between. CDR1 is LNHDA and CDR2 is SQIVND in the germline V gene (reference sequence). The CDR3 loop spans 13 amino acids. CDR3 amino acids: CASSAQGFYGYTF. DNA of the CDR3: TGTGCCAGTAGTGCACAGGGTTTCTATGGCTACACCTTC. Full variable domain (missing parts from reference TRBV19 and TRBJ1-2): DGGITQSPKYLFRKEGQNVTLSCEQNLNHDAMYWYRQDPGQGLRLIYYSQIVNDFQKGDIAEGYSVSREKKESFPLTVTSAQKNPTAFYLCASSAQGFYGYTFGSGTRLTVV.

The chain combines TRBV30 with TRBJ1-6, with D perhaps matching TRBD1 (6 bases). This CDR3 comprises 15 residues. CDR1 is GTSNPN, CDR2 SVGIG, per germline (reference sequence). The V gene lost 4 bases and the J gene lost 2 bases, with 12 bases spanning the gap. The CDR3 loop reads CAWTARDTYNSPLHF. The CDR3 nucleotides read TGTGCCTGGACCGCCCGGGACACCTATAATTCACCCCTCCACTTT.

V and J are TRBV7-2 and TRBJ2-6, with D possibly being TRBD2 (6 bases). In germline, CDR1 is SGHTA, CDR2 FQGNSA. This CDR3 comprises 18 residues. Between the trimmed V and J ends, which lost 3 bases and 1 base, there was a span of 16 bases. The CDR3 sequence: CASSLVSGRPSGANVLTF. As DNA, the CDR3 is TGTGCCAGCAGCTTGGTTAGTGGGAGGCCTTCTGGGGCCAACGTCCTGACTTTC.

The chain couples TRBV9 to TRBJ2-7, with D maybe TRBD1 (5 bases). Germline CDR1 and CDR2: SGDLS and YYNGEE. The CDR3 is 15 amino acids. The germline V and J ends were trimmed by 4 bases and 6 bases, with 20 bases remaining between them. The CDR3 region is CASSHDPRRQSEQYF. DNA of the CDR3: TGTGCCAGCAGCCACGATCCCAGGAGACAGTCCGAGCAGTACTTC.

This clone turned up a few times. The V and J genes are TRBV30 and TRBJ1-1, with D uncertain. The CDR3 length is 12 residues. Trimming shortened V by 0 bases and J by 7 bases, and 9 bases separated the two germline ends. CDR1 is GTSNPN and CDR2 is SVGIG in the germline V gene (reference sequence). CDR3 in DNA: TGTGCCTGGAGTGTATCGCCTGGTGAAGCTTTCTTT. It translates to CAWSVSPGEAFF. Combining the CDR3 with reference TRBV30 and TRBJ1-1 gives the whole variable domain SQTIHQWPATLVQPVGSPLSLECTVEGTSNPNLYWYRQAAGRGLQLLFYSVGIGQISSEVPQNLSASRPQDRQFILSSKKLLLSDSGFYLCAWSVSPGEAFFGQGTRLTVV.

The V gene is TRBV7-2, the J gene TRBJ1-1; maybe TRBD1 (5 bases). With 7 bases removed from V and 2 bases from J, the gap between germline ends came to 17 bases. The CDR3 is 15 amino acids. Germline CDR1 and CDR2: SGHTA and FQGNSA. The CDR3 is CASIQSYRSNTEAFF. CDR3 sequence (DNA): TGTGCCAGCATCCAATCCTACAGGAGCAACACTGAAGCTTTCTTT.

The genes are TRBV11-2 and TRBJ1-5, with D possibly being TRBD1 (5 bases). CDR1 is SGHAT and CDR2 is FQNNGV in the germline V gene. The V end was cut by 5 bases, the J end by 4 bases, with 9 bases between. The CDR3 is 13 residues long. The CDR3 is CASSPGPNQPQHF. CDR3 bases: TGTGCCAGCAGCCCGGGACCAAATCAGCCCCAGCATTTT.

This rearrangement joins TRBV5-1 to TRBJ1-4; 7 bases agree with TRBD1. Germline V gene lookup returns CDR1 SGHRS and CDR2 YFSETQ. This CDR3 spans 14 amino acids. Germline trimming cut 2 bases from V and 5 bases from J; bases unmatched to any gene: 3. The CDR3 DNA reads TGCGCCAGCAGCTTACAGGGGCCGAATGAAAAACTGTTTTTT. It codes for CASSLQGPNEKLFF.

CDR3 in amino acids: CASSPRTGRGLFF. DNA for the CDR3: TGTGCCAGTAGTCCAAGGACGGGCAGGGGACTGTTTTTT. The chain is built from TRBV19 and TRBJ1-4; D perhaps matches TRBD1 (6 bases). The CDR3 length is 13 residues. CDR1 and CDR2 from the germline V gene are LNHDA and SQIVND (reference sequence). Trimming took off 5 bases at V and 13 bases at J, with 17 bases between the two ends. Combining the CDR3 with reference TRBV19 and TRBJ1-4 gives the whole variable domain DGGITQSPKYLFRKEGQNVTLSCEQNLNHDAMYWYRQDPGQGLRLIYYSQIVNDFQKGDIAEGYSVSREKKESFPLTVTSAQKNPTAFYLCASSPRTGRGLFFGSGTQLSVL.

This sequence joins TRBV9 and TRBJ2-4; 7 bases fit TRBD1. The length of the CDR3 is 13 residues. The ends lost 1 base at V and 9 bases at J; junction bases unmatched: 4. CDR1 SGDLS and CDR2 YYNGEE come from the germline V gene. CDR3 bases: TGTGCCAGCAGCGTAAGGACAGGTTCCATTCAGTACTTC. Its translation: CASSVRTGSIQYF.

The CDR3 reads CASSSPGGAAPSKAFF. As DNA, the CDR3 is TGTGCCAGCAGTTCCCCCGGGGGGGCAGCTCCCTCCAAAGCTTTCTTT. The chain carries TRBV28 and TRBJ1-1, with D maybe TRBD1 (6 bases). CDR1 MDHEN and CDR2 SYDVKM come from the germline V gene. V was clipped by 4 bases and J by 9 bases, with 24 bases between them. The CDR3 contains 16 residues.

CDR3 loop: CASKPSGTSGSYEQYF. CDR3 nucleotide sequence: TGTGCCAGCAAACCCTCCGGGACTAGCGGTTCCTACGAGCAGTACTTC. The V call is TRBV6-4, the J call TRBJ2-7, with 11 bases lining up with TRBD2. Germline V gives CDR1 MRHNA, CDR2 SNTAGT. CDR3 length equals 16 residues. The J segment lost 1 base and the V segment lost 7 bases, leaving 9 bases of the junction unmatched.

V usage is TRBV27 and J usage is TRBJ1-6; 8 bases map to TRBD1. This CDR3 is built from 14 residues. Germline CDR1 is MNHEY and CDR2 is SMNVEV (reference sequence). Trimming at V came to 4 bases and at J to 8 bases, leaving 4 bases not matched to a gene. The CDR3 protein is CASSSGQGYSPLHF. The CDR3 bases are TGTGCCAGCAGTTCCGGACAGGGTTATTCACCCCTCCACTTT.

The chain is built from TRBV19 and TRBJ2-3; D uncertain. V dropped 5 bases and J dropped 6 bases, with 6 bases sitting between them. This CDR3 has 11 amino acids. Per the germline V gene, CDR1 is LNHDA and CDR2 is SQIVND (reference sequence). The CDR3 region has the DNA TGTGCCAGTAGTTCGGGCGATACGCAGTATTTT. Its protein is CASSSGDTQYF. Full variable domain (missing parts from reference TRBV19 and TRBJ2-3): DGGITQSPKYLFRKEGQNVTLSCEQNLNHDAMYWYRQDPGQGLRLIYYSQIVNDFQKGDIAEGYSVSREKKESFPLTVTSAQKNPTAFYLCASSSGDTQYFGPGTRLTVL.

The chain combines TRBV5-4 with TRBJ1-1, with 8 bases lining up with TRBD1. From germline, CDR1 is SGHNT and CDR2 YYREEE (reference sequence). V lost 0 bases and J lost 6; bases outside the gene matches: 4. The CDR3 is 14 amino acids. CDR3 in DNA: TGTGCCAGCAGCTTGGCCGGACAGGGCCCTGAAGCTTTCTTT. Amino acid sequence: CASSLAGQGPEAFF.